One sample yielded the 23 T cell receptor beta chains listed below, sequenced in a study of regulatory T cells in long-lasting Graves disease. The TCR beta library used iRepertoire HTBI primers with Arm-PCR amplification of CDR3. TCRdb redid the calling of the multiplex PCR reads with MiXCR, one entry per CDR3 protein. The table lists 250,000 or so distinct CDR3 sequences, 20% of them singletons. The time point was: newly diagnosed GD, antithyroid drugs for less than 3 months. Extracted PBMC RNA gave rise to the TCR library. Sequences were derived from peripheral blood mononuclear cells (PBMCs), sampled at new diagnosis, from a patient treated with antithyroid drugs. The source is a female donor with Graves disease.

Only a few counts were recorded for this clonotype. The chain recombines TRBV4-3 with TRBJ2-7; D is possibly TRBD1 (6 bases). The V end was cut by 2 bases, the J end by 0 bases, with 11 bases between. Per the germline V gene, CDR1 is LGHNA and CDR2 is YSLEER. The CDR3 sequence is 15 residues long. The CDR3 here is CASSQYRDISYEQYF. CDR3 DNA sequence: TGCGCCAGCAGCCAATACAGGGATATCTCCTACGAGCAGTACTTC.

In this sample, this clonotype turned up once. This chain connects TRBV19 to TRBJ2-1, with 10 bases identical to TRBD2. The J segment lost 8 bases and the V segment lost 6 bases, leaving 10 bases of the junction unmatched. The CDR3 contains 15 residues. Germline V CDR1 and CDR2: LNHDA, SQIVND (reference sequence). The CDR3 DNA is TGTGCCAGTAGGCTCAGCGGGAGGGCCGAGGATGAGCAGTTCTTC. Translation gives CASRLSGRAEDEQFF. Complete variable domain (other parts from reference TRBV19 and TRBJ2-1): DGGITQSPKYLFRKEGQNVTLSCEQNLNHDAMYWYRQDPGQGLRLIYYSQIVNDFQKGDIAEGYSVSREKKESFPLTVTSAQKNPTAFYLCASRLSGRAEDEQFFGPGTRLTVL.

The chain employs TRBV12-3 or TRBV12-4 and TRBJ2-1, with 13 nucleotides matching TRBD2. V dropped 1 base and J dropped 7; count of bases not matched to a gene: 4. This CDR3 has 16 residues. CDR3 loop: CASSLGTSGGPNEQFF. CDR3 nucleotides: TGTGCCAGCAGTTTAGGGACTAGCGGGGGACCGAATGAGCAGTTCTTC.

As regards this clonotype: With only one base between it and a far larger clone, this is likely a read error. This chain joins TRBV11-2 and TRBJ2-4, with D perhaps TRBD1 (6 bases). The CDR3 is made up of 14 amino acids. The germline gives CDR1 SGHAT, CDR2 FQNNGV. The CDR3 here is CASSPQPGDNERFF. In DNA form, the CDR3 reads TGTGCCAGCTCACCTCAACCCGGGGACAATGAGCGGTTCTTC.

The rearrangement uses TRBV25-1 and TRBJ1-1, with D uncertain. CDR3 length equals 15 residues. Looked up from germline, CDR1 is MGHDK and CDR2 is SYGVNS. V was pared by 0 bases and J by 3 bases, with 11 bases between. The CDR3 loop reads CASSEYTATYTEAFF. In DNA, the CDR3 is TGTGCCAGCAGTGAATATACTGCTACCTACACTGAAGCTTTCTTT.

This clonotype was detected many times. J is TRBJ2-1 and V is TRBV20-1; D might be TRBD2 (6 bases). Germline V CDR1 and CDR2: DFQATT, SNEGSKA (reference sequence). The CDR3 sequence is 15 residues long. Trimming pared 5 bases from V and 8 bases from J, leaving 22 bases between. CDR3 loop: CSAPTTSPTVDEQFF. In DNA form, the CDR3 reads TGCAGTGCTCCGACGACTAGTCCTACCGTGGATGAGCAGTTCTTC.

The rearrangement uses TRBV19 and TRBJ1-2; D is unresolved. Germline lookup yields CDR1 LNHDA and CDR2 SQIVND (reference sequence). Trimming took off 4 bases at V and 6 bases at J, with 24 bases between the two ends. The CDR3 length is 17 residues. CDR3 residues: CASSTGDWAGRLDGYTF. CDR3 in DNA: TGTGCCAGTAGTACCGGAGACTGGGCAGGACGCCTCGATGGCTACACCTTC.

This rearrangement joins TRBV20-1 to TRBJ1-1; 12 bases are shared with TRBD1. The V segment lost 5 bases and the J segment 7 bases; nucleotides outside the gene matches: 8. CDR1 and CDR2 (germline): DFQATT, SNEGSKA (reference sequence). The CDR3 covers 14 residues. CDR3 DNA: TGCAGTGCTCAATCGGGACAGGGGGCCGGTGAAGCTTTCTTT. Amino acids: CSAQSGQGAGEAFF.

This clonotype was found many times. DNA of the CDR3: TGTGCCAGCAGCTTAGGCCCGGGGTGGGACAATCAGCCCCAGCATTTT. This sequence encodes CASSLGPGWDNQPQHF. This chain joins TRBV5-5 and TRBJ1-5; D gene unclear. Per the germline V gene, CDR1 is SGHKS and CDR2 is YYEKEE (reference sequence). There are 16 residues in the CDR3. Between the trimmed V and J ends, which lost 2 bases and 3 bases, there was a span of 15 bases.

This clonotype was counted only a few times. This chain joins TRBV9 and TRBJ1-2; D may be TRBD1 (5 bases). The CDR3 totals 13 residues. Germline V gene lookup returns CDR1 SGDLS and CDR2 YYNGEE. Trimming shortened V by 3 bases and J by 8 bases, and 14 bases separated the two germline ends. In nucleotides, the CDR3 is TGTGCCAGCAGCGCACCTACAGGTTACGGCTACACCTTC. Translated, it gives CASSAPTGYGYTF.

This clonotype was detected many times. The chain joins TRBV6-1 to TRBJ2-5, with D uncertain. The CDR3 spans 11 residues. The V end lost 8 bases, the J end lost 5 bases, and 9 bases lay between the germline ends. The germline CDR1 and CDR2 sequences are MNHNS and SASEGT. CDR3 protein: CASGISETQYF. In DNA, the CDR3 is TGTGCCAGCGGGATTAGTGAGACCCAGTACTTC.

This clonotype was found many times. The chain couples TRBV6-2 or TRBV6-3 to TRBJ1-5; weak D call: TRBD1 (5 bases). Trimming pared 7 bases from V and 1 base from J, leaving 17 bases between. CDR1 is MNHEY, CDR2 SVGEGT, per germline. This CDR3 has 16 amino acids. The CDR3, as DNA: TGTGCCAGCAATACGGGAGGGGCGAGGAGCAATCAGCCCCAGCATTTT. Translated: CASNTGGARSNQPQHF.

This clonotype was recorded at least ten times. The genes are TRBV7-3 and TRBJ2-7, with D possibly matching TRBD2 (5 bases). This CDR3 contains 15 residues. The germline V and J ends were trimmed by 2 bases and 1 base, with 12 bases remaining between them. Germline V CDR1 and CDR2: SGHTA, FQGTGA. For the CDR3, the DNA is TGTGCCAGCAGCTTAGGACTGCTTGATTCCTACGAGCAGTACTTC. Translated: CASSLGLLDSYEQYF.

The CDR3 bases are TGTGCCAGCAGTGAACCTCGGACTCCGGGACAGGGTCCCAAAAACATTCAGTACTTC. This sequence encodes CASSEPRTPGQGPKNIQYF. The chain is built from TRBV28 and TRBJ2-4, with 9 bases lining up with TRBD1. The CDR3 runs to 19 residues. Looked up from germline, CDR1 is MDHEN and CDR2 is SYDVKM. J gave up 2 bases and V 5 bases, and 16 bases lay outside the gene matches.

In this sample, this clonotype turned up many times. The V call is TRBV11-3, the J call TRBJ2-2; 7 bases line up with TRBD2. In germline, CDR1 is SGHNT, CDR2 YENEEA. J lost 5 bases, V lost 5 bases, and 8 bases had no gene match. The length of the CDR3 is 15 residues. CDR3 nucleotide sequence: TGTGCCAGCAGCGTTTCCGCGGGAGATACCGGGGAGCTGTTTTTT. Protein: CASSVSAGDTGELFF.

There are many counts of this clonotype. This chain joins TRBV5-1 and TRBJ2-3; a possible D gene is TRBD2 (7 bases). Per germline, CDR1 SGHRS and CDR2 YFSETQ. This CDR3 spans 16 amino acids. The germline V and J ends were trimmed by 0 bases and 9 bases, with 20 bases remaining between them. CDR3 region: CASSLAPPLTGGTQYF. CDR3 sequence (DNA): TGCGCCAGCAGCTTGGCGCCCCCTTTGACGGGGGGCACGCAGTATTTT.

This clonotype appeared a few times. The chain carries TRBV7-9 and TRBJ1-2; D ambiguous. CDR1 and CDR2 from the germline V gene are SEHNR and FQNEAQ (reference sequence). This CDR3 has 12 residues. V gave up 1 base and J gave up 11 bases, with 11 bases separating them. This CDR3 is CASSLGGTKYTF. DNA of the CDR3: TGTGCCAGCAGCTTAGGAGGCACAAAATACACCTTC.

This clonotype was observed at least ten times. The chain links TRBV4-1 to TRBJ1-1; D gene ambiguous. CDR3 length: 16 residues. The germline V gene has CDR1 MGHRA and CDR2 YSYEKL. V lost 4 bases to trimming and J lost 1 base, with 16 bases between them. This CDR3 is CASSPLFERKNTEAFF. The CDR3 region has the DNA TGCGCCAGCAGCCCACTCTTCGAGAGGAAGAACACTGAAGCTTTCTTT.

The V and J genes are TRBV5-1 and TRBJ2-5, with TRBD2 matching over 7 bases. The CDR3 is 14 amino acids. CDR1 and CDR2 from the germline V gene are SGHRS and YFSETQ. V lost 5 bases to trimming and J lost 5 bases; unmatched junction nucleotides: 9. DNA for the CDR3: TGCGCCAGCAGATGGACTAGTTGGGCGGAGACCCAGTACTTC. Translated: CASRWTSWAETQYF. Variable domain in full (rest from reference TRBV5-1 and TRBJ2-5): KAGVTQTPRYLIKTRGQQVTLSCSPISGHRSVSWYQQTPGQGLQFLFEYFSETQRNKGNFPGRFSGRQFSNSRSEMNVSTLELGDSALYLCASRWTSWAETQYFGPGTRLLVL.

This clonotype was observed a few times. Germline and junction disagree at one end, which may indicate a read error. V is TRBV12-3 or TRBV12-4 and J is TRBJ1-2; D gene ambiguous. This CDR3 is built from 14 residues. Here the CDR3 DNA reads TGTGCCAGCAGTTTATTTGGGCAGAACTATGGCTACGCCTTC. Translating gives CASSLFGQNYGYAF.

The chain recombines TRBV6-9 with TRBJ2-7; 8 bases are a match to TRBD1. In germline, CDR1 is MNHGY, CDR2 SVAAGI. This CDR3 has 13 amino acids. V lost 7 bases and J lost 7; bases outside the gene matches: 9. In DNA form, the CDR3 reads TGTGCCAGCAATTACGACAGGGGCTATGAGCAGTACTTC. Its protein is CASNYDRGYEQYF.

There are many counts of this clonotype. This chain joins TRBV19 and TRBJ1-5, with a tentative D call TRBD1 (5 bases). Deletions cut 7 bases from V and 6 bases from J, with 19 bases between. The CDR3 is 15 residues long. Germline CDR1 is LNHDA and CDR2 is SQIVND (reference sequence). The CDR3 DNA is TGTGCCAGTACTGGCCAGGGCCGGTCGGGTCAGCCCCAGCATTTT. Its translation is CASTGQGRSGQPQHF.

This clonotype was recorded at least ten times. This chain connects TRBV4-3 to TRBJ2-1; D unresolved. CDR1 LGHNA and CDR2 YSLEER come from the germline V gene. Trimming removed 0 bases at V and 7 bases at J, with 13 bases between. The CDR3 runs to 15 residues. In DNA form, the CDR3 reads TGCGCCAGCAGCCAAGAGTGGGCCGAGACGAATGAGCAGTTCTTC. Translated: CASSQEWAETNEQFF.